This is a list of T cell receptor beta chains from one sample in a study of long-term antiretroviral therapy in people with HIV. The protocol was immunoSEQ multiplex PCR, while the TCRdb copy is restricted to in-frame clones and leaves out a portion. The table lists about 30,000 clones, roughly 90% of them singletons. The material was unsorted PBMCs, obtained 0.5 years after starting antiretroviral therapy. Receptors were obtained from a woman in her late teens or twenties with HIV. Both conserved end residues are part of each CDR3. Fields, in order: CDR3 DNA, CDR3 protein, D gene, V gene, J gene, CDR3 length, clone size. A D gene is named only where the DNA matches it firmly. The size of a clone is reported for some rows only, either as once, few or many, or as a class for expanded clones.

TGTGCCAGCAGCTTGCAGGGGATTAATGAGCAGTTCTTC	CASSLQGINEQFF	-	TRBV11-3	TRBJ2-1	13	-
TGTGCCAGCAGTAAAAATAGCGGGCCCTACAATGAGCAGTTCTTC	CASSKNSGPYNEQFF	TRBD2	TRBV27	TRBJ2-1	15	-
TGTGCCAGCAGCCCCACCCTGGGACTAGGCTCCTACGAGCAGTACTTC	CASSPTLGLGSYEQYF	TRBD2	TRBV7-9	TRBJ2-7	16	-
TGCGCCAGCAGCCGAGGGACTAGCGGGAGGGCCGCGCTCTACGAGCAGTACTTC	CASSRGTSGRAALYEQYF	TRBD2	TRBV4-3	TRBJ2-7	18	once
TGTGCCATCAATTCGGACGGGGCCCCTGGAAACACCATATATTTT	CAINSDGAPGNTIYF	-	TRBV10-3	TRBJ1-3	15	-
TGTGCCAGCAGCGTTAGGGGGCCAGGGGAGCTGTTTTTT	CASSVRGPGELFF	TRBD1	TRBV13	TRBJ2-2	13	-
TGTGCCAGCAGCTTACCGCGGGATACCTACGAGCAGTACTTC	CASSLPRDTYEQYF	-	TRBV7-9	TRBJ2-7	14	-
TGTGCCAGCAGCCAGACTAGCGGGAGGGACAATGAGCAGTTCTTC	CASSQTSGRDNEQFF	TRBD2	TRBV9	TRBJ2-1	15	-
TGTGCCAGCAGCGTAGAGGTTGGGGACAATGAGCAGTTCTTC	CASSVEVGDNEQFF	-	TRBV9	TRBJ2-1	14	-
TGTGCCAGTAGTAGGGGTCGGGTAAACACCGGGGAGCTGTTTTTT	CASSRGRVNTGELFF	-	TRBV19	TRBJ2-2	15	-
TGTGCCAGTATTGGGACGGGAGGGGACGAGCAGTACTTC	CASIGTGGDEQYF	TRBD2	TRBV19	TRBJ2-7	13	-
TGTGCCAGCAGCGTGTCGGGACAGGCCTACGAGCAGTACTTC	CASSVSGQAYEQYF	TRBD1	TRBV9	TRBJ2-7	14	-
TGCGCCAGCAGCTTGGGTCAGTTTACAGATACGCAGTATTTT	CASSLGQFTDTQYF	-	TRBV5-1	TRBJ2-3	14	-
TGTGCCAGCAGCTTCCTAGGACTACCGAACACCGGGGAGCTGTTTTTT	CASSFLGLPNTGELFF	-	TRBV7-3	TRBJ2-2	16	-
TGTGCCAGCAGCTTGTCCGGGGACGAGCAGTACTTC	CASSLSGDEQYF	-	TRBV7-9	TRBJ2-7	12	few
TGTGCCAGCAGCCCACAGGACTTGAACACTGAAGCTTTCTTT	CASSPQDLNTEAFF	-	TRBV7-9	TRBJ1-1	14	-
TGTGCCAGCAGTTGGCGGGACAGAGCCAAAAACATTCAGTACTTC	CASSWRDRAKNIQYF	-	TRBV27	TRBJ2-4	15	-
TGTGCCAGCAGCATAGGGGCCAATGAGCAGTTCTTC	CASSIGANEQFF	-	TRBV7-9	TRBJ2-1	12	-
TGTGCCAGCAGCTCCGGACAGGGACCCCCCCAGTACTTC	CASSSGQGPPQYF	TRBD1	TRBV7-3	TRBJ2-7	13	once
TGTGCCAGCAGTTTATCAGGCAGCTCTGGAAACACCATATATTTT	CASSLSGSSGNTIYF	-	TRBV27	TRBJ1-3	15	-